Below, 30 T cell receptor beta chains from the same sample are listed, as sequenced in a study of Tregs in tolerant kidney transplant recipients. Here immunoSEQ multiplex PCR was the method, and the copy in TCRdb shows in-frame clones only, minus some. Here the sample spans around 19,000 clones, roughly 80% being singletons. Sequences were obtained from Tregs from blood. All receptors derive from a human donor in good health.

This chain joins TRBV7-2 and TRBJ2-6; D is perhaps TRBD2 (7 bases). Trimming took off 4 bases at V and 4 bases at J, with 11 bases between the two ends. CDR3 length: 15 residues. The germline V gene has CDR1 SGHTA and CDR2 FQGNSA. This chain's CDR3 is CASSSGGGGANVLTF. The CDR3 DNA is TGTGCCAGCAGCTCGGGGGGCGGAGGGGCCAACGTCCTGACTTTC. Full variable domain (missing parts from reference TRBV7-2 and TRBJ2-6): GAGVSQSPSNKVTEKGKDVELRCDPISGHTALYWYRQSLGQGLEFLIYFQGNSAPDKSGLPSDRFSAERTGGSVSTLTIQRTQQEDSAVYLCASSSGGGGANVLTFGAGSRLTVL.

The V and J genes are TRBV5-1 and TRBJ2-7, with 13 bases fitting TRBD2. V was pared by 1 base and J by 2 bases, with 6 bases of the junction left unmatched. The CDR3 is made up of 17 amino acids. CDR1 is SGHRS and CDR2 is YFSETQ in the germline V gene. CDR3: CASSLFRTSGGTYEQYF. CDR3 bases: TGCGCCAGCAGCTTGTTTCGGACTAGCGGGGGAACCTACGAGCAGTACTTC.

This clone turned up a few times. The chain is built from TRBV5-6 and TRBJ1-3, with D maybe TRBD1 (5 bases). CDR3 size: 15 residues. The germline V gene has CDR1 SGHDT and CDR2 YYEEEE. Trimming left V 1 base short and J 7 bases short, with 15 bases between. CDR3 in amino acids: CASSLTGALRNTIYF. DNA for the CDR3: TGTGCCAGCAGCTTGACCGGGGCGCTACGGAACACCATATATTTT.

The chain links TRBV7-3 to TRBJ2-1; D possibly matches TRBD1 or TRBD2 (5 bases each). Germline V gene sequence: CDR1 SGHTA, CDR2 FQGTGA. Trimming stripped 5 bases from V and 9 bases from J, with 14 bases between. This CDR3 spans 13 amino acids. The CDR3 bases are TGTGCCAGCAGCCCGTGGGACCTCGGTGAGCAGTTCTTC. Its protein is CASSPWDLGEQFF.

V and J are TRBV6-1 and TRBJ1-1; D is uncertain. Trimming removed 8 bases at V and 4 bases at J, with 8 bases between. Germline CDR1 and CDR2: MNHNS and SASEGT. The CDR3 has 11 residues. CDR3 in amino acids: CASLERTEAFF. CDR3 coding DNA: TGTGCCAGCCTAGAGCGCACTGAAGCTTTCTTT.

Of note for this clone: At one end the junction does not follow the germline gene, possibly because of a read error. V and J are TRBV6-6 and TRBJ1-1, with D uncertain. Germline loops: CDR1 MNHNY, CDR2 SVGAGI (reference sequence). The CDR3 extends over 11 amino acids. CDR3 nucleotide sequence: TGTGCCAGCAGAGAAGGGTGGAGGTCTGTCTTT. This encodes CASREGWRSVF.

The CDR3 region is CASSVGDTQYF. In DNA, the CDR3 is TGTGCCAGCAGCGTGGGGGATACGCAGTATTTT. The chain combines TRBV9 with TRBJ2-3, with unresolved D. Germline CDR1 reads SGDLS; CDR2 reads YYNGEE. Deletions cut 2 bases from V and 6 bases from J, with 4 bases between. The CDR3 is 11 amino acids. The entire variable domain, with the rest obtained from reference TRBV9 and TRBJ2-3, is as follows: DSGVTQTPKHLITATGQRVTLRCSPRSGDLSVYWYQQSLDQGLQFLIQYYNGEERAKGNILERFSAQQFPDLHSELNLSSLELGDSALYFCASSVGDTQYFGPGTRLTVL.

The V and J genes are TRBV18 and TRBJ2-3, with 8 bases identical to TRBD1. The V and J ends lost 5 bases and 0 bases, in that order; junction bases with no gene match: 4. The CDR3 spans 15 residues. Germline V lookup: CDR1 KGHSH, CDR2 LQKENI. CDR3 DNA sequence: TGTGCCAGCTCAAAGACAGGGGACAGCACAGATACGCAGTATTTT. Protein: CASSKTGDSTDTQYF.

The V and J genes are TRBV5-1 and TRBJ2-1; D is possibly TRBD1 (7 bases). CDR1 is SGHRS, CDR2 YFSETQ, per germline. This CDR3 comprises 16 residues. Between the trimmed V and J ends, which lost 7 bases and 1 base, there was a span of 18 bases. The CDR3 DNA follows: TGCGCCAGCGCATCCTTTCAGGGGGGTTCCTACAATGAGCAGTTCTTC. It specifies CASASFQGGSYNEQFF.

The genes are TRBV9 and TRBJ1-4; unclear D gene. Trimming shortened V by 4 bases and J by 7 bases, and 8 bases separated the two germline ends. Germline V lookup: CDR1 SGDLS, CDR2 YYNGEE. CDR3 size: 12 residues. CDR3 bases: TGTGCCAGCAGCAATCGATTTGAAAAACTGTTTTTT. Amino acids: CASSNRFEKLFF.

The V and J genes are TRBV7-3 and TRBJ2-5; 8 bases match TRBD2. Germline V lookup: CDR1 SGHTA, CDR2 FQGTGA. With 2 bases clipped from V and 7 bases from J, the junction kept 9 bases outside the gene matches. The CDR3 is 15 residues long. The CDR3 protein is CASSLGRAGEGTQYF. For the CDR3, the DNA is TGTGCCAGCAGCTTAGGGAGAGCGGGGGAGGGGACCCAGTACTTC.

CDR3 nucleotide sequence: TGTGCCAGCAGCTTAGCCGGGACTAGCGCCCACGAGCAGTACTTC. Protein: CASSLAGTSAHEQYF. The rearrangement links TRBV7-3 to TRBJ2-7; 10 nucleotides align to TRBD2. Germline V gene sequence: CDR1 SGHTA, CDR2 FQGTGA. V lost 2 bases to trimming and J lost 5 bases; unmatched junction nucleotides: 6. The length of the CDR3 is 15 residues.

The gene calls are TRBV19 and TRBJ1-3; TRBD1 might be the D (5 bases). V dropped 10 bases and J dropped 0 bases, with 13 bases sitting between them. CDR1 is LNHDA and CDR2 is SQIVND in the germline V gene (reference sequence). This CDR3 comprises 14 residues. The CDR3 nucleotides read TGTGCCACCGCCCAGGGTTACTCTGGAAACACCATATATTTT. This gives the protein CATAQGYSGNTIYF.

The chain links TRBV7-8 to TRBJ1-6; the D gene is possibly TRBD1 (5 bases). The CDR3 totals 16 residues. CDR1 is SGHVS, CDR2 FQNEAQ, per germline. V lost 2 bases to trimming and J lost 7 bases, with 15 bases between them. CDR3 region: CASSLRAGTGNSPLHF. As DNA, the CDR3 is TGTGCCAGCAGCTTAAGGGCAGGGACGGGAAATTCACCCCTCCACTTT.

About this clone itself: One end of the junction is discordant with germline, which a read error may explain. This chain uses TRBV6-6 with TRBJ1-3; 9 bases line up with TRBD1. The CDR3 covers 16 residues. Germline CDR1 and CDR2: MNHNY and SVGAGI (reference sequence). The CDR3 DNA reads as TGTGCCAGCAGATACTCGTGGGGACAGGGAAGAAACACCATATATTTT. As protein: CASRYSWGQGRNTIYF.

V and J are TRBV7-3 and TRBJ2-1; D not certain. The CDR3 runs 16 residues. The V gene's germline CDR1 is SGHTA and CDR2 FQGTGA. V lost 4 bases and J 0 bases, leaving 13 bases between the germline ends. The CDR3 DNA sequence: TGTGCCAGCAGCTCAACCCACGCAAGCTCCTACAATGAGCAGTTCTTC. Protein product: CASSSTHASSYNEQFF. Full variable domain (remainder filled in from reference TRBV7-3 and TRBJ2-1): GAGVSQTPSNKVTEKGKYVELRCDPISGHTALYWYRQSLGQGPEFLIYFQGTGAADDSGLPNDRFFAVRPEGSVSTLKIQRTERGDSAVYLCASSSTHASSYNEQFFGPGTRLTVL.

This clone was seen a single time. The chain uses TRBV5-5 and TRBJ2-1; 8 bases map to TRBD1. The CDR3 length is 15 residues. Germline assignment: CDR1 SGHKS and CDR2 YYEKEE (reference sequence). The junction had 9 bases not matched to a gene; V was cut back by 2 bases and J by 8 bases. CDR3 residues: CASSFLQGAWDEQFF. The CDR3 DNA sequence: TGTGCCAGCAGCTTCTTGCAGGGGGCCTGGGATGAGCAGTTCTTC.

This clone has more than one count but fewer than ten. V is TRBV6-5 and J is TRBJ1-2, with TRBD1 matching 8 bases. Germline CDR1 is MNHEY and CDR2 is SVGAGI. This CDR3 spans 13 amino acids. With 6 bases clipped from V and 8 bases from J, the junction kept 8 bases outside the gene matches. CDR3 in amino acids: CASRSDRARGYTF. CDR3 DNA: TGTGCCAGCAGGTCGGACAGGGCTAGGGGCTACACCTTC.

V usage is TRBV7-2 and J usage is TRBJ1-2, with a weak D call TRBD1 (5 bases). V dropped 5 bases and J dropped 4 bases, with 17 bases sitting between them. The CDR3 covers 15 residues. Germline CDR1 and CDR2: SGHTA and FQGNSA. CDR3 sequence reads: CASSISGTVFYGYTF. CDR3 coding DNA: TGTGCCAGCAGCATTTCCGGGACGGTCTTCTATGGCTACACCTTC.

This clone was counted only a few times. V usage is TRBV5-4 and J usage is TRBJ1-6; D might be TRBD1 (6 bases). Germline V gene data show CDR1 as SGHNT and CDR2 as YYREEE (reference sequence). CDR3 length: 15 residues. Trimming shortened V by 7 bases and J by 4 bases, and 15 bases separated the two germline ends. CDR3 region: CASGQYRDYNSPLHF. Here the CDR3 DNA reads TGTGCCAGCGGACAATACAGGGATTATAATTCACCCCTCCACTTT.

The genes are TRBV18 and TRBJ2-1, with D possibly TRBD2 on 6 matching bases. V was cut by 3 bases and J by 0 bases, with 18 bases left in between. Germline lookup yields CDR1 KGHSH and CDR2 LQKENI. The CDR3 totals 18 residues. CDR3 sequence (DNA): TGTGCCAGCTCACCGCAGCAGCCGGGCGGGACCTCCTACAATGAGCAGTTCTTC. Translation gives CASSPQQPGGTSYNEQFF. The whole variable domain, remainder taken from reference TRBV18 and TRBJ2-1, is NAGVMQNPRHLVRRRGQEARLRCSPMKGHSHVYWYRQLPEEGLKFMVYLQKENIIDESGMPKERFSAEFPKEGPSILRIQQVVRGDSAAYFCASSPQQPGGTSYNEQFFGPGTRLTVL.

In regard to this clone: Additional DNA sequences in this sample encode the identical CDR3. The chain links TRBV27 to TRBJ1-1; possible D gene TRBD1, 6 bases. The ends were cut back, 5 bases at V and 0 bases at J, with 7 bases in the middle. From germline, CDR1 is MNHEY and CDR2 SMNVEV (reference sequence). The CDR3 has 13 residues. CDR3 sequence reads: CASSRQVNTEAFF. CDR3 DNA sequence: TGTGCCAGCAGTAGACAGGTGAACACTGAAGCTTTCTTT.

The chain carries TRBV4-3 and TRBJ2-7, with 11 nucleotides matching TRBD2. The CDR3 runs to 18 residues. Unmatched junction bases numbered 9, after V lost 2 bases and J lost 0 bases. Germline V gene data show CDR1 as LGHNA and CDR2 as YSLEER. Here the CDR3 reads CASSQKPSGRYTSYEQYF. DNA for the CDR3: TGCGCCAGCAGCCAAAAGCCTAGCGGGAGGTATACCTCCTACGAGCAGTACTTC.

In its sample, this clone ranks as medium-sized (0.01 to 0.1%). This chain links TRBV28 with TRBJ1-5; weak D call: TRBD1 (6 bases). Trimming stripped 5 bases from V and 5 bases from J, with 13 bases between. Germline V gives CDR1 MDHEN, CDR2 SYDVKM. There are 14 residues in the CDR3. The CDR3 region is CASSPGAGYQPQHF. The CDR3 DNA reads as TGTGCCAGCAGTCCGGGGGCAGGCTATCAGCCCCAGCATTTT.

The chain links TRBV29-1 to TRBJ1-5; D ambiguous. V was pared by 6 bases and J by 0 bases, with 6 bases between. The CDR3 totals 12 residues. The germline V gene encodes CDR1 SQVTM and CDR2 ANQGSEA. The CDR3 region has the DNA TGCAGCGTAGGAGGTAGCAATCAGCCCCAGCATTTT. Amino acid sequence: CSVGGSNQPQHF.

The chain uses TRBV7-4 and TRBJ1-3; TRBD1 matches 9 bases. Germline CDR1 and CDR2: SGHVT and SQSDAQ. Trimming removed 7 bases from V and 0 bases from J; junction bases left unmatched: 13. The CDR3 totals 18 residues. The CDR3 DNA is TGTGCCAGCAAAATCCCCGGGACAGGGCCCCCCTCTGGAAACACCATATATTTT. Amino acid sequence: CASKIPGTGPPSGNTIYF. The whole variable domain, remainder taken from reference TRBV7-4 and TRBJ1-3, is GAGVSQSPRYKVAKRGRDVALRCDSISGHVTLYWYRQTLGQGSEVLTYSQSDAQRDKSGRPSGRFSAERPERSVSTLKIQRTEQGDSAVYLCASKIPGTGPPSGNTIYFGEGSWLTVV.

The rearrangement uses TRBV5-1 and TRBJ2-1; either TRBD1 or TRBD2 may fit D (5 bases each). Trimming shortened V by 0 bases and J by 6 bases, and 13 bases separated the two germline ends. The V gene's germline CDR1 is SGHRS and CDR2 YFSETQ. The CDR3 loop spans 15 amino acids. CDR3 coding DNA: TGCGCCAGCAGCTTGGGGGACCTTACCGGCAATGAGCAGTTCTTC. It codes for CASSLGDLTGNEQFF.

The chain uses TRBV28 and TRBJ1-1, with D maybe TRBD1 (5 bases). The CDR3 spans 14 residues. CDR1 and CDR2 (germline): MDHEN, SYDVKM. Between the trimmed V and J ends, which lost 3 bases and 0 bases, there was a span of 8 bases. CDR3 in amino acids: CASSLGLVNTEAFF. CDR3 nucleotide sequence: TGTGCCAGCAGTTTGGGGCTCGTGAACACTGAAGCTTTCTTT. The variable domain in full, with the rest retrieved from reference TRBV28 and TRBJ1-1, is DVKVTQSSRYLVKRTGEKVFLECVQDMDHENMFWYRQDPGLGLRLIYFSYDVKMKEKGDIPEGYSVSREKKERFSLILESASTNQTSMYLCASSLGLVNTEAFFGQGTRLTVV.

The rearrangement uses TRBV28 and TRBJ1-1, with D hard to call. The CDR3 runs to 12 residues. V was clipped by 5 bases and J by 2 bases, with 6 bases between them. Germline CDR1 and CDR2: MDHEN and SYDVKM. The CDR3 DNA follows: TGTGCCAGCAGTAGCAGTAACACTGAAGCTTTCTTT. It is translated as CASSSSNTEAFF. Using reference TRBV28 and TRBJ1-1 for the parts outside the CDR3, the full variable domain is DVKVTQSSRYLVKRTGEKVFLECVQDMDHENMFWYRQDPGLGLRLIYFSYDVKMKEKGDIPEGYSVSREKKERFSLILESASTNQTSMYLCASSSSNTEAFFGQGTRLTVV.

This sequence joins TRBV19 and TRBJ2-2; 13 nucleotides line up with TRBD2. The germline gives CDR1 LNHDA, CDR2 SQIVND (reference sequence). The CDR3 totals 15 residues. The V and J ends lost 9 bases and 5 bases, in that order; junction bases with no gene match: 6. The CDR3 nucleotides read TGTGCCAGCGGACTAGCGGGAGTGAATACCGGGGAGCTGTTTTTT. Its protein product is CASGLAGVNTGELFF.